The T cell receptor beta chain under discussion was sequenced for a study of long-term antiretroviral therapy in people with HIV. This CDR3 has 13 residues. The germline V and J ends were trimmed by 8 bases and 4 bases, with 12 bases remaining between them. Germline V CDR1 and CDR2: MNHEY, SMNVEV (reference sequence). This was the immunoSEQ v3.0 assay at survey level. Assay: immunoSEQ multiplex PCR; the TCRdb copy retains only in-frame clones and omits some. The data contain about 33,000 clones, over 60% of them singletons. The TCR comes from a woman aged 50 to 60 with HIV. This sequence joins TRBV27 and TRBJ1-3; no firm D call. The input for sequencing was unsorted PBMCs, taken 2 years after starting antiretroviral therapy. The CDR3: CASGPVDGNTIYF. DNA for the CDR3: TGTGCCAGCGGCCCGGTGGACGGAAACACCATATATTTT.